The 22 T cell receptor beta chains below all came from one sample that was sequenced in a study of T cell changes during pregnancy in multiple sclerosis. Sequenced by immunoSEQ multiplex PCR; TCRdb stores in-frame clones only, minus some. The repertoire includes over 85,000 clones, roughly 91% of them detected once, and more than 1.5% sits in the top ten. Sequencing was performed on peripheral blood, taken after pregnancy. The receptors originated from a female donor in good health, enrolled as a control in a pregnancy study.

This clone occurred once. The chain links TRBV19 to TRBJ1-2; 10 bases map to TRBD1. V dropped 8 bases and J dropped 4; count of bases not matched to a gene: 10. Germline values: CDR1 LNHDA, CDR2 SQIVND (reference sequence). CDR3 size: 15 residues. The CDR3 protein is CASSEAGQGPYGYTF. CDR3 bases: TGTGCCAGTTCCGAGGCGGGACAGGGGCCCTATGGCTACACCTTC.

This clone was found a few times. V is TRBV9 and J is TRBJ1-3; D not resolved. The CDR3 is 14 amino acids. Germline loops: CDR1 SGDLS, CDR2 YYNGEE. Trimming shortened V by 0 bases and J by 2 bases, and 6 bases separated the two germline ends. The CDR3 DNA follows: TGTGCCAGCAGCGTAGCCGGAGCTGGAAACACCATATATTTT. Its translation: CASSVAGAGNTIYF.

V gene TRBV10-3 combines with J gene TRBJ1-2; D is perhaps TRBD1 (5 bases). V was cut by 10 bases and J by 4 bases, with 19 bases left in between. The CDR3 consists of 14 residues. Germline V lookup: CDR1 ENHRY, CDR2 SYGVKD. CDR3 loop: CASIGEGRSYGYTF. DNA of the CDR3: TGTGCCAGTATTGGGGAGGGGCGAAGCTATGGCTACACCTTC.

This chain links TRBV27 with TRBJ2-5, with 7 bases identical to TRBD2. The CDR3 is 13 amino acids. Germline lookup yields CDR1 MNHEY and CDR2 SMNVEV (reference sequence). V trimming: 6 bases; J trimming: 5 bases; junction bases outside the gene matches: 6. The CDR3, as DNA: TGTGCCAGCAGGCCTCTGGGGGGGGAGACCCAGTACTTC. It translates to CASRPLGGETQYF.

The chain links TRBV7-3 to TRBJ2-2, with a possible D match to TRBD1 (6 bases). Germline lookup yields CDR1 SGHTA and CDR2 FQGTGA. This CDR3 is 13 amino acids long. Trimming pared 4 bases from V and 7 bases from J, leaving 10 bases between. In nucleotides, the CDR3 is TGTGCCAGCAGCTCCCAGGGGATCGGGGAGCTGTTTTTT. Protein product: CASSSQGIGELFF. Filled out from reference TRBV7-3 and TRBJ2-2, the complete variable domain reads GAGVSQTPSNKVTEKGKYVELRCDPISGHTALYWYRQSLGQGPEFLIYFQGTGAADDSGLPNDRFFAVRPEGSVSTLKIQRTERGDSAVYLCASSSQGIGELFFGEGSRLTVL.

The CDR3 nucleotides read TGTGCCAGCAGCCTCCGCCAGCAGAGGGGCTACACCTTC. Encoded protein: CASSLRQQRGYTF. The rearrangement links TRBV28 to TRBJ1-2, with D unresolved. The length of the CDR3 is 13 residues. Per the germline V gene, CDR1 is MDHEN and CDR2 is SYDVKM. The ends were cut back, 6 bases at V and 8 bases at J, with 16 bases in the middle.

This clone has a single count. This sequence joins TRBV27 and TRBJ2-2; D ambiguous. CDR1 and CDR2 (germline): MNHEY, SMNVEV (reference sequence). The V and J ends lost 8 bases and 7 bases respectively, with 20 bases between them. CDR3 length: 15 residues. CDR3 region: CASCSPHETIGELFF. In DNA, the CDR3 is TGTGCCAGCTGCTCACCCCATGAGACAATCGGGGAGCTGTTTTTT.

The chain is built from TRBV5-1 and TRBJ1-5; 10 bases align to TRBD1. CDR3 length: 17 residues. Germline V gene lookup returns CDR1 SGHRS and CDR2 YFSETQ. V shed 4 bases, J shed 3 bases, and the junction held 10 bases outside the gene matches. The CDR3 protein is CASSLGVGTGDNQPQHF. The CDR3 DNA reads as TGCGCCAGCAGCCTGGGGGTGGGGACAGGGGACAATCAGCCCCAGCATTTT.

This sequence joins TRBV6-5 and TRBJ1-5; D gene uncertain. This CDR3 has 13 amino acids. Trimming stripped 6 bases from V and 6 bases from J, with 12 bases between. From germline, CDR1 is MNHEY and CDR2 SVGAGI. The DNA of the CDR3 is TGTGCCAGCAGGGCCCATTCGGGTCAGCCCCAGCATTTT. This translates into CASRAHSGQPQHF.

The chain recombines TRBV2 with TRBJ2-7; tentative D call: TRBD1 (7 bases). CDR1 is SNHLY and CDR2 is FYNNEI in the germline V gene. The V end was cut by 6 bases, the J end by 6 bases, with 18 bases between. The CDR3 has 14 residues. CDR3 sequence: CASRITLQGGEQYF. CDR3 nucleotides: TGTGCCAGCAGGATAACTTTGCAGGGGGGCGAGCAGTACTTC.

CDR3: CASSLGGGNSPLHF. In nucleotides, the CDR3 is TGTGCCAGCAGCTTGGGGGGCGGAAATTCACCCCTCCACTTT. V is TRBV5-5 and J is TRBJ1-6; D is perhaps TRBD1 (5 bases). This CDR3 contains 14 residues. CDR1 SGHKS and CDR2 YYEKEE come from the germline V gene (reference sequence). The V end lost 0 bases, the J end lost 7 bases, and 8 bases lay between the germline ends. The complete variable domain, with remaining parts taken from reference TRBV5-5 and TRBJ1-6, reads DAGVTQSPTHLIKTRGQQVTLRCSPISGHKSVSWYQQVLGQGPQFIFQYYEKEERGRGNFPDRFSARQFPNYSSELNVNALLLGDSALYLCASSLGGGNSPLHFGNGTRLTVT.

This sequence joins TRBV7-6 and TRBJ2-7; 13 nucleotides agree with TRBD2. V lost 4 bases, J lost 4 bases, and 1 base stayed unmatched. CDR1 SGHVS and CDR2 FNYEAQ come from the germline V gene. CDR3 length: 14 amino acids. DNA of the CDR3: TGTGCCAGCAGCTCGACTAGCGGGGGGTACGAGCAGTACTTC. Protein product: CASSSTSGGYEQYF.

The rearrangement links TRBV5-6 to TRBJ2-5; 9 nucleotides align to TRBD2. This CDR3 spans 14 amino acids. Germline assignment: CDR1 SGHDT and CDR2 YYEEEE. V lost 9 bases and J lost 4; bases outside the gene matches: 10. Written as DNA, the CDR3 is TGTGCCACGTTCTCTAGCGGGGACAGAGAGACCCAGTACTTC. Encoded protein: CATFSSGDRETQYF.

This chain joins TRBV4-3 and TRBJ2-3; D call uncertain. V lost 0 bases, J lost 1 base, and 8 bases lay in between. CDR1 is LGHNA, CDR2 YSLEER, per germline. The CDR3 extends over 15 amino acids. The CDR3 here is CASSQDREGTDTQYF. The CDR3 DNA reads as TGCGCCAGCAGCCAAGATCGCGAAGGCACAGATACGCAGTATTTT.

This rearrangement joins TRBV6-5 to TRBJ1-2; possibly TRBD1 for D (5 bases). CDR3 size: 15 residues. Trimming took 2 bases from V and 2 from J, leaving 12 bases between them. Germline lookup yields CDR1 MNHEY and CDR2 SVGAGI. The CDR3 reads CASSYAGPGNYGYTF. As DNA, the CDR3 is TGTGCCAGCAGTTACGCGGGACCGGGAAACTATGGCTACACCTTC.

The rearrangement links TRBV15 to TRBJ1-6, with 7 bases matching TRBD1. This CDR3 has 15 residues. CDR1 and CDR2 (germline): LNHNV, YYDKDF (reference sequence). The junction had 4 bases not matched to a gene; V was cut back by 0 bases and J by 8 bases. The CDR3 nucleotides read TGTGCCACCAGCAGAGAACAGGGGATGGATTCACCCCTCCACTTT. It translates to CATSREQGMDSPLHF.

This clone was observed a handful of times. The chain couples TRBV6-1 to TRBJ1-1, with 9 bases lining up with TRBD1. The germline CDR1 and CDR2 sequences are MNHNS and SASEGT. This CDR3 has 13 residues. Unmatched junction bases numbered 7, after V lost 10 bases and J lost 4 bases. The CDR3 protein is CATVQGASTEAFF. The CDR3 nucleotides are TGTGCCACTGTACAGGGGGCAAGCACTGAAGCTTTCTTT.

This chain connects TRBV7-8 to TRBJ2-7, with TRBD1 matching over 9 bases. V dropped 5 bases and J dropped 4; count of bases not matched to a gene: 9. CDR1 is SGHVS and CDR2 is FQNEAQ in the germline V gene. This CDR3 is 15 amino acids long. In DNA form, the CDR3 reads TGTGCCAGCAGCCCGGGACAGGGAATTACTTACGAGCAGTACTTC. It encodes CASSPGQGITYEQYF.

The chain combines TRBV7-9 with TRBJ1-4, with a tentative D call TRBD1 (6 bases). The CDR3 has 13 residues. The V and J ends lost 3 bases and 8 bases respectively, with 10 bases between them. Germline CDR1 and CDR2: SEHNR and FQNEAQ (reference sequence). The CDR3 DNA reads TGTGCCAGCAGCTTGGCGGGGGGCGAAAAACTGTTTTTT. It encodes CASSLAGGEKLFF.

The CDR3 loop is CATWDSYQPQHF. The CDR3 bases are TGTGCCACTTGGGACAGCTATCAGCCCCAGCATTTT. The chain recombines TRBV6-6 with TRBJ1-5, with 7 bases matching TRBD1. This CDR3 has 12 residues. Trimming took 10 bases from V and 5 from J; bases not matched to a gene: 5. Germline V CDR1 and CDR2: MNHNY, SVGAGI (reference sequence).

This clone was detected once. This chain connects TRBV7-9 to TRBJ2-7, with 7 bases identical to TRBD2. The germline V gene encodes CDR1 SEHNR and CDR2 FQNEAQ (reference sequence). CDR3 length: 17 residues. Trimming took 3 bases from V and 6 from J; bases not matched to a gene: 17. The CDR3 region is CASSLGVAGVRKGEQYF. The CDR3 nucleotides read TGTGCCAGCAGCTTGGGGGTCGCGGGGGTAAGAAAGGGCGAGCAGTACTTC.

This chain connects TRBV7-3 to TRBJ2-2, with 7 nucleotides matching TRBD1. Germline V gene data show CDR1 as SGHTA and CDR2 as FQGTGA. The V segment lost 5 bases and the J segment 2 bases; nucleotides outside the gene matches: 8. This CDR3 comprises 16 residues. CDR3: CASSLLTGLNTGELFF. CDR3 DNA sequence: TGTGCCAGCAGCCTGCTGACAGGGTTAAACACCGGGGAGCTGTTTTTT.